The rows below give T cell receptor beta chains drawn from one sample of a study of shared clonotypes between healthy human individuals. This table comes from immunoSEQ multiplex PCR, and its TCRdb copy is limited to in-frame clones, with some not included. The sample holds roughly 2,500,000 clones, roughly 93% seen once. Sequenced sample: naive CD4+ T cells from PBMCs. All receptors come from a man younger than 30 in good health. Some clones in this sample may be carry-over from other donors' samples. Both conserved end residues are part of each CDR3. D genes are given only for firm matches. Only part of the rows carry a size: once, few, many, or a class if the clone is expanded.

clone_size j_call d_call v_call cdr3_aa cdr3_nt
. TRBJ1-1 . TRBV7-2 CASSLSGSTEAFF TGTGCCAGCAGCCTAAGTGGGAGCACTGAAGCTTTCTTT
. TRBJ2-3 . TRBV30 CAWAKQEVPDTQYF TGTGCCTGGGCCAAGCAGGAGGTCCCAGATACGCAGTATTTT
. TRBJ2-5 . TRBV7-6 CASSLGQLETQYF TGTGCCAGCAGCTTAGGGCAGCTAGAGACCCAGTACTTC
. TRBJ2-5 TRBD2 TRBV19 CASSILAGGGLTQYF TGTGCCAGTAGTATCCTAGCGGGAGGGGGTTTGACCCAGTACTTC
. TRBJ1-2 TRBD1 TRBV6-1 CASSEAGQGVGYTF TGTGCCAGCAGTGAAGCGGGACAGGGGGTTGGCTACACCTTC
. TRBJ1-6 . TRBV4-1 CASSQLGVSPLHF TGCGCCAGCAGCCAATTGGGGGTTTCACCCCTCCACTTT
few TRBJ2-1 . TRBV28 CATLLTGYNEQFF TGTGCCACCCTTCTGACAGGCTACAATGAGCAGTTCTTC
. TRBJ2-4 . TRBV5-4 CASSLGGTSGNIQYF TGTGCCAGCAGCCTCGGGGGGACAAGTGGAAACATTCAGTACTTC
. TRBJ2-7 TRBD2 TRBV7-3 CASSPGLAEYEQYF TGTGCCAGCAGCCCCGGACTAGCTGAGTACGAGCAGTACTTC
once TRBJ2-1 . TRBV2 CASSPKGRETYNEQFF TGTGCCAGCAGTCCGAAAGGCAGGGAAACCTACAATGAGCAGTTCTTC
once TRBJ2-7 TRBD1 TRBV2 CASRRQGEQYF TGTGCCAGCAGAAGACAGGGGGAGCAGTACTTC
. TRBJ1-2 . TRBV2 CASGDQGIAYGYTF TGTGCCAGCGGTGACCAGGGAATCGCCTATGGCTACACCTTC
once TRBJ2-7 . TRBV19 CASSGQLGFAYEQYF TGTGCCAGTAGTGGCCAATTAGGGTTCGCCTACGAGCAGTACTTC
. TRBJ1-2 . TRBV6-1 CASSEGETKRVGYTF TGTGCCAGCAGTGAAGGGGAGACCAAAAGGGTCGGCTACACCTTC
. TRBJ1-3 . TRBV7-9 CASSLGGTGNTIYF TGTGCCAGCAGCTTAGGGGGGACTGGAAACACCATATATTTT
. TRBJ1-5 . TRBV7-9 CASSLGNQPQHF TGTGCCAGCAGCTTAGGTAATCAGCCCCAGCATTTT
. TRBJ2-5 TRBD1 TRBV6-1 CASSVTGGAGETQYF TGTGCCAGCAGTGTTACAGGGGGCGCAGGGGAGACCCAGTACTTC
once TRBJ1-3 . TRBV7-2 CASSPLWSSGNTIYF TGTGCCAGCAGCCCCCTCTGGTCCTCTGGAAACACCATATATTTT
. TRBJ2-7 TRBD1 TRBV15 CATSRETGAYEQYF TGTGCCACCAGCAGAGAAACAGGGGCGTACGAGCAGTACTTC
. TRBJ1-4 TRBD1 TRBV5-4 CASSPTGTGGTNEKLFF TGTGCCAGCAGCCCCACCGGGACAGGGGGCACTAATGAAAAACTGTTTTTT
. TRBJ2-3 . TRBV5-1 CASSLVGDEKDTQYF TGCGCCAGCAGCTTGGTAGGGGATGAGAAAGATACGCAGTATTTT
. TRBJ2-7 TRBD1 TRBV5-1 CASKPGQGPYEQYF TGCGCCAGCAAGCCGGGACAGGGGCCCTACGAGCAGTACTTC
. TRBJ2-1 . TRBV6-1 CASSEVYEQFF TGTGCCAGCAGTGAAGTTTATGAGCAGTTCTTC
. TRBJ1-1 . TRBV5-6 CASSLVGSTEAFF TGTGCCAGCAGCTTGGTCGGGAGCACTGAAGCTTTCTTT
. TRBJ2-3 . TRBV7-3 CASSPLGVKSGPGEADTQYF TGTGCCAGCAGCCCGTTGGGGGTGAAAAGCGGCCCCGGCGAAGCAGATACGCAGTATTTT
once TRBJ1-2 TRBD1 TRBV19 CASSLATGTGSYGYTF TGTGCCAGTAGTCTAGCTACCGGGACAGGCTCATATGGCTACACCTTC
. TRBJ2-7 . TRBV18 CASSPWITYEQYF TGTGCCAGCTCACCCTGGATAACCTACGAGCAGTACTTC
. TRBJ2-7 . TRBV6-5 CASSYDSTSWGEQYF TGTGCCAGCAGTTACGATTCCACTTCCTGGGGGGAGCAGTACTTC
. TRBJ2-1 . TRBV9 CASTGGPYNEQFF TGTGCCAGCACAGGAGGCCCCTACAATGAGCAGTTCTTC